The 10 T cell receptor beta chains below come from one sample, sequenced in a study of cytomegalovirus exposure and HLA in healthy donors. The PCR contained 60 Vbeta and 13 Jbeta primers. Assay: immunoSEQ multiplex PCR; the TCRdb copy retains only in-frame clones and omits some. Its table lists about 100,000 clones. The sequencing sample was made of PBMCs. Receptors were obtained from a man aged 50-60 years in good health and CMV-seronegative.

V and J are TRBV9 and TRBJ2-7; D uncertain. Per the germline V gene, CDR1 is SGDLS and CDR2 is YYNGEE. The germline V and J ends were trimmed by 0 bases and 2 bases, with 18 bases remaining between them. There are 17 residues in the CDR3. The CDR3 spells CASSVAWSHPITYEQYF. The CDR3 DNA sequence: TGTGCCAGCAGCGTAGCTTGGAGTCACCCGATAACCTACGAGCAGTACTTC.

The chain joins TRBV7-3 to TRBJ2-3; D gene ambiguous. The length of the CDR3 is 13 residues. V lost 6 bases to trimming and J lost 0 bases, with 7 bases between them. Germline-derived CDR1 and CDR2 are SGHTA and FQGTGA. CDR3 loop: CASRKTSTDTQYF. The DNA for the CDR3 is TGTGCCAGCAGAAAAACTAGCACAGATACGCAGTATTTT. Based on the CDR3 plus reference TRBV7-3 and TRBJ2-3, the full variable domain is GAGVSQTPSNKVTEKGKYVELRCDPISGHTALYWYRQSLGQGPEFLIYFQGTGAADDSGLPNDRFFAVRPEGSVSTLKIQRTERGDSAVYLCASRKTSTDTQYFGPGTRLTVL.

The chain joins TRBV4-1 to TRBJ1-5, with 9 nucleotides matching TRBD1. Germline-derived CDR1 and CDR2 are MGHRA and YSYEKL. There are 13 residues in the CDR3. The V and J ends lost 4 bases and 5 bases, in that order; junction bases with no gene match: 0. Here the CDR3 reads CASSRTGDQPQHF. The CDR3 bases are TGCGCCAGCAGCCGGACAGGGGATCAGCCCCAGCATTTT.

This sequence joins TRBV7-2 and TRBJ2-2; the match to TRBD2 covers 8 bases. V was pared by 3 bases and J by 1 base, with 1 base of the junction left unmatched. The CDR3 sequence is 15 residues long. In germline, CDR1 is SGHTA, CDR2 FQGNSA. The CDR3 DNA reads as TGTGCCAGCAGCTTTACTAGCGGGAACACCGGGGAGCTGTTTTTT. Translated, it gives CASSFTSGNTGELFF.

The rearrangement links TRBV4-1 to TRBJ2-5; 9 bases fit TRBD1. The V and J ends lost 0 bases and 2 bases, in that order; junction bases with no gene match: 4. The V gene's germline CDR1 is MGHRA and CDR2 YSYEKL. This CDR3 is built from 16 residues. This CDR3 reads CASSQDGTGLQETQYF. CDR3 sequence (DNA): TGCGCCAGCAGCCAAGATGGGACAGGGCTTCAAGAGACCCAGTACTTC.

The rearrangement uses TRBV2 and TRBJ1-1; 7 positions match TRBD1. Germline loops: CDR1 SNHLY, CDR2 FYNNEI. V was clipped by 5 bases and J by 6 bases; unmatched bases: 12. This CDR3 has 15 amino acids. CDR3 bases: TGTGCCAGCAGTCCTTTAGGGGGCGCGTGGTCTGAAGCTTTCTTT. This codes for CASSPLGGAWSEAFF.

The CDR3 bases are TGTGCCAGCAGTCTTGCCGGGGGGGGCCGCAGCTATGGCTACACCTTC. This codes for CASSLAGGGRSYGYTF. This sequence joins TRBV27 and TRBJ1-2, with D tentatively TRBD1 (6 bases). Per germline, CDR1 MNHEY and CDR2 SMNVEV (reference sequence). The CDR3 totals 16 residues. V was trimmed by 5 bases and J by 4 bases, leaving 20 bases between them.

This rearrangement joins TRBV6-1 to TRBJ1-4; the D is unclear. Per germline, CDR1 MNHNS and CDR2 SASEGT. This CDR3 is 13 amino acids long. With 8 bases removed from V and 5 bases from J, the gap between germline ends came to 12 bases. The CDR3 spells CASSRRSNEKLFF. CDR3 nucleotides: TGTGCCAGCTCTAGACGAAGCAATGAAAAACTGTTTTTT.

The genes are TRBV6-6 and TRBJ1-1, with unresolved D. Germline V CDR1 and CDR2: MNHNY, SVGAGI (reference sequence). This CDR3 contains 14 residues. The ends were cut back, 5 bases at V and 4 bases at J, with 14 bases in the middle. As DNA, the CDR3 is TGTGCCAGCAGTAAACTAGTCGAAGGCACTGAAGCTTTCTTT. This gives the protein CASSKLVEGTEAFF.

The chain is built from TRBV9 and TRBJ2-1; 9 bases map to TRBD2. The CDR3 totals 15 residues. The germline V gene has CDR1 SGDLS and CDR2 YYNGEE. J lost 7 bases, V lost 4 bases, and 9 bases had no gene match. The CDR3 protein is CASSPEGLASNEQFF. The CDR3 nucleotides read TGTGCCAGCAGCCCCGAAGGACTAGCGTCGAATGAGCAGTTCTTC.